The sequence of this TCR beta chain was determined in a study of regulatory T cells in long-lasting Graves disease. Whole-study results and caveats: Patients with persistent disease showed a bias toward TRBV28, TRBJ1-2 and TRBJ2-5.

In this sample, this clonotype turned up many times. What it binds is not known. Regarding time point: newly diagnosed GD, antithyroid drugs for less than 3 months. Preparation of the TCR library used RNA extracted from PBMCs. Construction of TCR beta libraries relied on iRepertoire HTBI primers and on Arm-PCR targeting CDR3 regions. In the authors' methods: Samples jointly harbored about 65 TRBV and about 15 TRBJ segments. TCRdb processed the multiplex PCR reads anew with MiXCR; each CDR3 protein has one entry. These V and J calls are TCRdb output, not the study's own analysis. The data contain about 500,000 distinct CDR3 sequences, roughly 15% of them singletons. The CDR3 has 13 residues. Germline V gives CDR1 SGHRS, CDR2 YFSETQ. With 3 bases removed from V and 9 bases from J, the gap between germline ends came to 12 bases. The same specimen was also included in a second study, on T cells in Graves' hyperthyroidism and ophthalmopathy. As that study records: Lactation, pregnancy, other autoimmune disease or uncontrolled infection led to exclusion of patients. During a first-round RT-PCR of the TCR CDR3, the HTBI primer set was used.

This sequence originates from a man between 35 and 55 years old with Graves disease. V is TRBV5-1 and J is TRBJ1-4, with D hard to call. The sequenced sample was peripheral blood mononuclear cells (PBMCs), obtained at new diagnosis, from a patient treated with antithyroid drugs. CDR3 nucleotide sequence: TGCGCCAGCAGCTGGGCGGACGGTCAAAAACTGTTTTTT. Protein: CASSWADGQKLFF.